The rows below give T cell receptor beta chains drawn from one sample of a study of blood T cell repertoires in COVID-19. Assay used: immunoSEQ multiplex PCR; TCRdb lists only in-frame clones, some missing. The repertoire includes approximately 190,000 clones, roughly four fifths of them detected once, and around 6.3% sits in the top ten. Sequences were obtained from peripheral blood. Every receptor here comes from a woman in her thirties or forties with acute or convalescent COVID-19. CDR3s include the opening cysteine and the closing phenylalanine or tryptophan. D genes are given only for firm matches. Only some rows state a clone size, as once, few, many or a class for expanded clones.

size: -
J: TRBJ1-2
length: 14
V: TRBV9
D: TRBD1
CDR3: CASSTGQVVSGYTF
DNA: TGTGCCAGCAGCACGGGACAGGTGGTAAGCGGCTACACCTTC

size: -
J: TRBJ1-1
length: 14
V: TRBV19
D: -
CDR3: CASSGGSTRTEAFF
DNA: TGTGCCAGTAGTGGAGGCTCGACTCGGACTGAAGCTTTCTTT

size: -
J: TRBJ2-7
length: 17
V: TRBV10-3
D: TRBD2
CDR3: CAISESRLAGKSYEQYF
DNA: TGTGCCATCAGTGAGTCGAGACTAGCGGGTAAATCCTACGAGCAGTACTTC

size: -
J: TRBJ2-7
length: 15
V: TRBV28
D: -
CDR3: CASSLFQQSSYEQYF
DNA: TGTGCCAGCAGTTTGTTTCAACAGAGCTCCTACGAGCAGTACTTC

size: -
J: TRBJ2-1
length: 16
V: TRBV19
D: -
CDR3: CASSISASSVSNEQFF
DNA: TGTGCCAGTAGTATCAGTGCTAGTAGTGTTTCGAATGAGCAGTTCTTC

size: -
J: TRBJ1-2
length: 17
V: TRBV10-3
D: TRBD1
CDR3: CAISDFEGAAVHYGYTF
DNA: TGTGCCATCAGTGATTTTGAGGGGGCGGCGGTACACTATGGCTACACCTTC

size: few
J: TRBJ2-4
length: 15
V: TRBV19
D: -
CDR3: CASSIGGVAKNIQYF
DNA: TGTGCCAGTAGTATAGGTGGAGTAGCCAAAAACATTCAGTACTTC

size: once
J: TRBJ2-7
length: 14
V: TRBV28
D: -
CDR3: CASSFFFGSYEQYF
DNA: TGTGCCAGCAGTTTCTTTTTCGGGAGCTACGAGCAGTACTTC

size: -
J: TRBJ1-1
length: 15
V: TRBV18
D: TRBD1
CDR3: CASSRQRGQGSEAFF
DNA: TGTGCCAGCTCACGACAGAGAGGACAGGGGTCTGAAGCTTTCTTT

size: -
J: TRBJ2-5
length: 18
V: TRBV5-1
D: -
CDR3: CASSLTRGSADLQETQYF
DNA: TGCGCCAGCAGCTTGACCCGAGGGTCGGCAGACCTGCAAGAGACCCAGTACTTC

size: -
J: TRBJ2-7
length: 14
V: TRBV28
D: -
CDR3: CASSRLGGNREQYF
DNA: TGTGCCAGCTCTCGACTTGGGGGGAATAGGGAGCAGTACTTC

size: few
J: TRBJ1-1
length: 13
V: TRBV10-1
D: TRBD1
CDR3: CASSEQQGTEAFF
DNA: TGCGCCAGCAGTGAGCAACAGGGGACTGAAGCTTTCTTT

size: -
J: TRBJ2-1
length: 16
V: TRBV18
D: -
CDR3: CASSPQGPTHYNEQFF
DNA: TGTGCCAGCTCACCACAGGGGCCCACCCACTACAATGAGCAGTTCTTC

size: -
J: TRBJ1-1
length: 15
V: TRBV7-2
D: -
CDR3: CASSLEATVFTEAFF
DNA: TGTGCCAGCAGCTTAGAGGCGACAGTATTCACTGAAGCTTTCTTT

size: -
J: TRBJ1-2
length: 14
V: TRBV7-9
D: -
CDR3: CASSLGSGAYGYTF
DNA: TGTGCCAGCAGCCTAGGGAGTGGGGCATATGGCTACACCTTC

size: -
J: TRBJ2-3
length: 13
V: TRBV10-1
D: -
CDR3: CASSEHITDTQYF
DNA: TGCGCCAGCAGTGAGCACATTACAGATACGCAGTATTTT

size: -
J: TRBJ1-3
length: 12
V: TRBV12-3/TRBV12-4
D: -
CDR3: CACETVGNTIYF
DNA: TGTGCCTGCGAAACCGTTGGAAACACCATATATTTT

size: -
J: TRBJ1-4
length: 16
V: TRBV9
D: -
CDR3: CASSGLIGQSNEKLFF
DNA: TGTGCCAGCAGCGGGCTTATAGGACAGAGTAATGAAAAACTGTTTTTT

size: -
J: TRBJ1-5
length: 15
V: TRBV5-1
D: -
CDR3: CASSLGLDIWEPQHF
DNA: TGCGCCAGCAGCTTGGGACTGGACATTTGGGAGCCCCAGCATTTT

size: -
J: TRBJ2-5
length: 14
V: TRBV7-6
D: -
CDR3: CASSLDWRAETQYF
DNA: TGTGCCAGCAGCTTAGATTGGAGGGCAGAGACCCAGTACTTC

size: -
J: TRBJ2-1
length: 14
V: TRBV19
D: -
CDR3: CASKWGHGEDEQFF
DNA: TGTGCCAGTAAATGGGGGCATGGGGAAGATGAGCAGTTCTTC

size: once
J: TRBJ1-3
length: 16
V: TRBV3-1/TRBV3-2
D: TRBD1
CDR3: CASTNIAGQAGNTIYF
DNA: TGTGCCAGCACCAATATCGCGGGACAGGCTGGAAACACCATATATTTT

size: many
J: TRBJ2-3
length: 12
V: TRBV3-1/TRBV3-2
D: TRBD2
CDR3: CASSLFAGGQYF
DNA: TGTGCCAGCAGCCTGTTCGCGGGGGGGCAGTATTTT

size: once
J: TRBJ1-1
length: 13
V: TRBV7-2
D: TRBD1
CDR3: CASSLGTGGGAFF
DNA: TGTGCCAGCAGCTTAGGCACAGGGGGCGGGGCTTTCTTT

size: -
J: TRBJ2-5
length: 17
V: TRBV9
D: TRBD2
CDR3: CASSVRPWGGGQETQYF
DNA: TGTGCCAGCAGCGTACGTCCGTGGGGCGGGGGGCAAGAGACCCAGTACTTC

size: -
J: TRBJ2-2
length: 13
V: TRBV7-3
D: TRBD2
CDR3: CASSSGGTGELFF
DNA: TGTGCCAGCAGTTCCGGGGGGACCGGGGAGCTGTTTTTT

size: -
J: TRBJ2-1
length: 17
V: TRBV24-1
D: TRBD2
CDR3: CATSGLAGGTGGEMQFF
DNA: TGTGCCACCAGTGGGCTAGCGGGAGGAACGGGGGGGGAGATGCAGTTCTTC

size: -
J: TRBJ2-7
length: 16
V: TRBV4-1
D: TRBD2
CDR3: CASSQPRTSGGYEQYF
DNA: TGCGCCAGCAGCCAACCCAGGACTAGCGGGGGGTACGAGCAGTACTTC